Below are 8 T cell receptor beta chains sequenced from a single sample in a study of blood T cell repertoires in COVID-19. The protocol was immunoSEQ multiplex PCR, while the TCRdb copy is restricted to in-frame clones and leaves out a portion. Altogether about 120,000 clones are present, almost 80% being singletons, with the ten largest covering 25%. Specimen: peripheral blood. These receptors were obtained from a human donor in a cohort sampled during active COVID-19.

The J gene is TRBJ2-7, the V gene TRBV7-2, with 13 bases fitting TRBD2. Germline lookup yields CDR1 SGHTA and CDR2 FQGNSA. V was pared by 5 bases and J by 5 bases, with 15 bases of the junction left unmatched. CDR3 length equals 18 residues. The CDR3 region has the DNA TGTGCCAGCAGCCGTCCCGGGACTAGCGGGGAGAGATTCGACGAGCAGTACTTC. Its translation: CASSRPGTSGERFDEQYF.

The count of this clone is one. This chain connects TRBV6-2 or TRBV6-3 to TRBJ2-5; 10 bases agree with TRBD2. V shed 5 bases, J shed 4 bases, and the junction held 10 bases outside the gene matches. Germline values: CDR1 MNHEY, CDR2 SVGEGT. The CDR3 extends over 16 amino acids. The DNA for the CDR3 is TGTGCCAGCAGTCTGTTTCTAGCGGGAGTGGCAGAGACCCAGTACTTC. As protein: CASSLFLAGVAETQYF.

This clone was seen a handful of times. The V gene is TRBV6-5, the J gene TRBJ1-2; tentatively, D is TRBD1 (6 bases). The CDR3 extends over 15 amino acids. V was cut by 5 bases and J by 4 bases, with 17 bases left in between. CDR1 MNHEY and CDR2 SVGAGI come from the germline V gene. CDR3 bases: TGTGCCAGCAGTCGGACAGACAGAAATATCTATGGCTACACCTTC. This encodes CASSRTDRNIYGYTF.

There are a few counts of this clone. The J gene is TRBJ1-3, the V gene TRBV7-8; TRBD1 matches at 7 bases. Germline V gene lookup returns CDR1 SGHVS and CDR2 FQNEAQ. The CDR3 length is 13 residues. V shed 5 bases and J 2 bases; nucleotides not matched to a gene: 0. CDR3 nucleotide sequence: TGTGCCAGCAGCGACAGGGCTGGAAACACCATATATTTT. Amino acid sequence: CASSDRAGNTIYF.

The chain is built from TRBV28 and TRBJ2-2; the D gene is possibly TRBD1 (6 bases). Trimming shortened V by 2 bases and J by 3 bases, and 16 bases separated the two germline ends. The germline V gene encodes CDR1 MDHEN and CDR2 SYDVKM. The CDR3 loop spans 17 amino acids. The CDR3 sequence: CASSLGAVQGDTGELFF. The CDR3 coding sequence is TGTGCCAGCAGTTTAGGTGCCGTACAGGGTGACACCGGGGAGCTGTTTTTT.

The chain uses TRBV5-1 and TRBJ2-1, with D possibly TRBD2 on 6 matching bases. Germline-derived CDR1 and CDR2 are SGHRS and YFSETQ. V was cut by 0 bases and J by 5 bases, with 15 bases left in between. The CDR3 has 16 amino acids. CDR3 loop: CASSLAFGTGNNEQFF. The CDR3 nucleotides are TGCGCCAGCAGCTTGGCTTTCGGGACTGGAAACAATGAGCAGTTCTTC.

The chain joins TRBV7-2 to TRBJ2-7; TRBD2 might be the D (6 bases). Germline-derived CDR1 and CDR2 are SGHTA and FQGNSA. Trimming stripped 2 bases from V and 7 bases from J, with 12 bases between. This CDR3 contains 13 residues. The CDR3 loop is CASSLSAGREQYF. The CDR3 DNA reads TGTGCCAGCAGCTTATCCGCGGGGCGAGAGCAGTACTTC.

V usage is TRBV4-1 and J usage is TRBJ1-2, with 7 positions matching TRBD1. CDR1 is MGHRA, CDR2 YSYEKL, per germline. The length of the CDR3 is 14 residues. V lost 6 bases and J lost 8; bases outside the gene matches: 12. CDR3 region: CASRGVGGAGGYTF. The CDR3 DNA is TGCGCCAGCAGGGGAGTAGGGGGCGCTGGGGGCTACACCTTC.